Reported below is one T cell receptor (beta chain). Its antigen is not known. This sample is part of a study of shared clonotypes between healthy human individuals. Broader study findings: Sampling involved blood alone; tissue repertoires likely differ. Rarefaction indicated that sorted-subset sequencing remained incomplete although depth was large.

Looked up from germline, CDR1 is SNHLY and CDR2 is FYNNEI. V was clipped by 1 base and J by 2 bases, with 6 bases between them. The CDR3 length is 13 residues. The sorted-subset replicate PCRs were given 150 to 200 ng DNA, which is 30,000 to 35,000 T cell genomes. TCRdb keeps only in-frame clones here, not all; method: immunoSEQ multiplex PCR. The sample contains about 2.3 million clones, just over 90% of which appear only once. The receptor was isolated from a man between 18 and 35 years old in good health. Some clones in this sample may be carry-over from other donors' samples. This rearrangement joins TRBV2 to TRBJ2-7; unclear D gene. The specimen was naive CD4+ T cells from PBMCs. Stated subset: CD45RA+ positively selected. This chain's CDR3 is CASSEDHTYEQYF. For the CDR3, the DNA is TGTGCCAGCAGTGAAGACCACACCTACGAGCAGTACTTC.